This TCR beta chain is from a study of cytomegalovirus exposure and HLA in healthy donors. Germline V gives CDR1 MGHRA, CDR2 YSYEKL. V was pared by 2 bases and J by 5 bases, with 7 bases of the junction left unmatched. The CDR3 is 16 residues long. This PCR relied on a set of 60 Vbeta primers and 13 Jbeta primers. The protocol was immunoSEQ multiplex PCR, while the TCRdb copy is restricted to in-frame clones and leaves out a portion. The repertoire holds about 300,000 clones, with roughly 88% as singletons. This sequence joins TRBV4-1 and TRBJ2-3; TRBD1 matches 10 bases. The sample was PBMCs. The sequence was obtained from a middle-aged man in good health and CMV-seropositive. DNA of the CDR3: TGCGCCAGCAGCCAACTGGGACAGGGGTCGGGAGATACGCAGTATTTT. Translation gives CASSQLGQGSGDTQYF.